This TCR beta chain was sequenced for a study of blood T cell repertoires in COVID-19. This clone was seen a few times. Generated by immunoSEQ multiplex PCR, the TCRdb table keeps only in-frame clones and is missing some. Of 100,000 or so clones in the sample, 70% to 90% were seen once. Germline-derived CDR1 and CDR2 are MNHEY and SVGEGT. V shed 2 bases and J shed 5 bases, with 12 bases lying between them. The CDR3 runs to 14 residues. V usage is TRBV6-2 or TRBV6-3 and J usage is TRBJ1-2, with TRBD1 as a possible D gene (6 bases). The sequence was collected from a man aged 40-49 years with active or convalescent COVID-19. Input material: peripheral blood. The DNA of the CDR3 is TGTGCCAGCAGTTACCCAACAGGGATTTATGGCTACACCTTC. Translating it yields CASSYPTGIYGYTF.